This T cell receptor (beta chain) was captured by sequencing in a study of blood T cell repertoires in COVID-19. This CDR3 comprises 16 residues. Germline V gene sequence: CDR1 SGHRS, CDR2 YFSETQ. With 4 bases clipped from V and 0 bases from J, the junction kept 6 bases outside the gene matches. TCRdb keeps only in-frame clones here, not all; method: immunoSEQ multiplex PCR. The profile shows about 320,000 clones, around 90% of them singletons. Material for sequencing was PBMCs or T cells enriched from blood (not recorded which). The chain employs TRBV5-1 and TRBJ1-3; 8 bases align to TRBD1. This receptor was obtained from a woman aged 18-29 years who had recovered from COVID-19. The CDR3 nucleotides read TGCGCCAGCAGCGCGCGACAGGGGACCTCTGGAAACACCATATATTTT. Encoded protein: CASSARQGTSGNTIYF.